This TCR beta chain came from a study of T cell responses to AZD1222 COVID-19 vaccine. Here immunoSEQ multiplex PCR was the method, and the copy in TCRdb shows in-frame clones only, minus some. The sample consists of tens of thousands of clones, around 90% of them appearing once. There are 17 residues in the CDR3. CDR1 is SGHTA and CDR2 is FQGNSA in the germline V gene. Trimming removed 5 bases from V and 6 bases from J; junction bases left unmatched: 15. This clone was seen a handful of times. The specimen was peripheral blood, collected on day 0 of AZD1222 vaccination. This rearrangement joins TRBV7-2 to TRBJ2-7, with TRBD2 identical over 11 bases. The sequence was obtained from an adult in good health. This CDR3 is CASSQSIAGGRGIEQYF. CDR3 DNA: TGTGCCAGCAGCCAATCAATAGCGGGAGGGCGCGGAATCGAGCAGTACTTC. The variable domain in full, with the rest retrieved from reference TRBV7-2 and TRBJ2-7, is GAGVSQSPSNKVTEKGKDVELRCDPISGHTALYWYRQSLGQGLEFLIYFQGNSAPDKSGLPSDRFSAERTGGSVSTLTIQRTQQEDSAVYLCASSQSIAGGRGIEQYFGPGTRLTVT.